This T cell receptor (beta chain) was sequenced during a study of regulatory T cells in long-lasting Graves disease. The overall study: Graves' patients (newly diagnosed) had been on antithyroid drugs under 3 months.

With regard to this clonotype: A single base separates this from a much larger clone, so it may be a read error.

Investigators prepared the TCR beta libraries by applying iRepertoire HTBI primers and Arm-PCR of CDR3 regions. Per the original methods: Identified across the samples were 62 TRBV segments and roughly 14 TRBJ segments. Each CDR3 protein is one row after TCRdb ran MiXCR on the multiplex PCR reads. For this entry, the V and J calls and clone size follow TCRdb and not the study's own pipeline. The repertoire consists of about 560,000 distinct CDR3 sequences, with around 15% occurring once and the leading ten covering about 11%. As to time point: newly diagnosed GD, antithyroid drugs for less than 3 months. Following extraction of RNA from PBMCs, that RNA was used to make the TCR library. With EDTA tubes as the receptacles, nine milliliters of peripheral blood were drawn. The CDR3 is 17 amino acids. Per the germline V gene, CDR1 is MNHEY and CDR2 is SVGAGI. In addition, the sample was reused for a study of T cells in Graves' hyperthyroidism and ophthalmopathy. That source adds: Hyperthyroidism had been newly diagnosed in patients aged 18 to 65, and its duration was under 2 months.

This TCR derives from a man aged 18 to 30 with Graves disease. The specimen was peripheral blood mononuclear cells (PBMCs), collected at new diagnosis, from a patient treated with antithyroid drugs. This sequence joins TRBV6-5 and TRBJ2-7; D could derive from TRBD1 or TRBD2 (6 bases each). The CDR3 spells CASSYSTERARGYEQCF. The CDR3 bases are TGTGCCAGCAGTTACTCGACGGAGCGGGCCAGGGGCTACGAGCAGTGCTTC.